The 24 T cell receptor beta chains below all came from one sample that was sequenced in a study of T cell changes during pregnancy in multiple sclerosis. The protocol was immunoSEQ multiplex PCR, while the TCRdb copy is restricted to in-frame clones and leaves out a portion. The sample has over 55,000 clones, 85% to 90% seen once; the top ten hold 9% to 9.5%. The sample consisted of peripheral blood, taken after pregnancy. These receptors came from a female donor in good health, enrolled as a control in a pregnancy study.

The rearrangement uses TRBV2 and TRBJ1-5; 9 bases line up with TRBD1. The CDR3 is 15 amino acids. The J segment lost 2 bases and the V segment lost 5 bases, leaving 4 bases of the junction unmatched. CDR1 and CDR2 from the germline V gene are SNHLY and FYNNEI. DNA of the CDR3: TGTGCCAGCAGTCGGACAGGGGTCGGCAATCAGCCCCAGCATTTT. Its protein product is CASSRTGVGNQPQHF. Full variable domain (missing parts from reference TRBV2 and TRBJ1-5): EPEVTQTPSHQVTQMGQEVILRCVPISNHLYFYWYRQILGQKVEFLVSFYNNEISEKSEIFDDQFSVERPDGSNFTLKIRSTKLEDSAMYFCASSRTGVGNQPQHFGDGTRLSIL.

The rearrangement links TRBV29-1 to TRBJ1-1; possibly TRBD1 for D (5 bases). CDR1 and CDR2 (germline): SQVTM, ANQGSEA. The CDR3 totals 13 residues. Trimming removed 6 bases from V and 0 bases from J, with 11 bases in between. CDR3 loop: CSVLVTVNTEAFF. CDR3 sequence (DNA): TGCAGCGTGCTAGTGACAGTGAACACTGAAGCTTTCTTT.

The rearrangement joins TRBV6-1 to TRBJ1-6, with 7 bases lining up with TRBD1. The CDR3 runs 14 residues. CDR1 and CDR2 (germline): MNHNS, SASEGT. V was pared by 8 bases and J by 13 bases, with 14 bases of the junction left unmatched. The CDR3 is CASGLEPRGSPLHF. The CDR3 region has the DNA TGTGCCAGCGGACTGGAGCCCAGGGGGTCCCCCCTCCACTTT.

J is TRBJ2-7 and V is TRBV7-2; D unclear. In germline, CDR1 is SGHTA, CDR2 FQGNSA. Between the trimmed V and J ends, which lost 4 bases and 1 base, there was a span of 5 bases. The CDR3 runs to 12 residues. CDR3 region: CASSSTSYEQYF. CDR3 bases: TGTGCCAGCAGCTCTACTTCCTACGAGCAGTACTTC.

V and J are TRBV25-1 and TRBJ2-7, with 9 bases that match TRBD1. Germline V gene sequence: CDR1 MGHDK, CDR2 SYGVNS. V trimming: 2 bases; J trimming: 2 bases; junction bases outside the gene matches: 4. This CDR3 comprises 15 residues. In DNA, the CDR3 is TGTGCCAGCAGTGAAGCAGGACAGGGGACCTACGAGCAGTACTTC. As protein: CASSEAGQGTYEQYF.

V is TRBV9 and J is TRBJ1-1; D not resolved. This CDR3 has 15 residues. The V gene lost 0 bases and the J gene lost 4 bases, with 13 bases spanning the gap. Germline-derived CDR1 and CDR2 are SGDLS and YYNGEE. CDR3 residues: CASSVDGWSSTEAFF. CDR3 nucleotides: TGTGCCAGCAGCGTAGACGGCTGGAGTAGCACTGAAGCTTTCTTT.

The rearrangement joins TRBV7-2 to TRBJ2-7; 11 bases match TRBD1. Germline CDR1 reads SGHTA; CDR2 reads FQGNSA. The V gene end was trimmed by 5 bases and the J gene end by 6 bases; junction bases not matched to a gene: 6. The CDR3 totals 14 residues. The CDR3 DNA reads TGTGCCAGCAGCCAACCCGGGACAGGGGGCGAGCAGTACTTC. Its translation: CASSQPGTGGEQYF.

This chain links TRBV19 with TRBJ1-3, with 7 bases lining up with TRBD1. V lost 2 bases and J lost 4; bases outside the gene matches: 11. Looked up from germline, CDR1 is LNHDA and CDR2 is SQIVND (reference sequence). The CDR3 runs to 17 residues. This CDR3 is CASSISRQGRGGNTIYF. The CDR3, as DNA: TGTGCCAGTAGTATATCCCGACAGGGTAGGGGCGGAAACACCATATATTTT. Using reference TRBV19 and TRBJ1-3 for the parts outside the CDR3, the full variable domain is DGGITQSPKYLFRKEGQNVTLSCEQNLNHDAMYWYRQDPGQGLRLIYYSQIVNDFQKGDIAEGYSVSREKKESFPLTVTSAQKNPTAFYLCASSISRQGRGGNTIYFGEGSWLTVV.

This chain connects TRBV30 to TRBJ1-2; TRBD1 aligns across 10 bases. The CDR3 consists of 16 residues. CDR1 and CDR2 from the germline V gene are GTSNPN and SVGIG (reference sequence). The V segment lost 5 bases and the J segment 3 bases; nucleotides outside the gene matches: 12. CDR3 in amino acids: CAWYPGTGVADYGYTF. The CDR3 coding sequence is TGTGCCTGGTATCCCGGGACAGGGGTCGCCGACTATGGCTACACCTTC.

CDR3 bases: TGCAGTGCTAACGCAGGGAACGAGCAGTACTTC. The encoded protein is CSANAGNEQYF. This chain connects TRBV20-1 to TRBJ2-7, with D possibly matching TRBD1 (5 bases). This CDR3 is built from 11 residues. Germline V CDR1 and CDR2: DFQATT, SNEGSKA (reference sequence). V was clipped by 4 bases and J by 5 bases, with 9 bases between them.

The chain employs TRBV6-6 and TRBJ2-3; no clear D. This CDR3 region has 12 residues. V dropped 3 bases and J dropped 11 bases, with 12 bases sitting between them. CDR1 is MNHNY, CDR2 SVGAGI, per germline (reference sequence). The CDR3 region has the DNA TGTGCCAGCAGTTATGCCCCGGCGGTGCAGTATTTT. Residues: CASSYAPAVQYF.

This clone appeared a single time. The chain combines TRBV2 with TRBJ2-1; 7 nucleotides match TRBD2. V shed 8 bases and J 2 bases; nucleotides not matched to a gene: 12. CDR3 size: 16 residues. Germline assignment: CDR1 SNHLY and CDR2 FYNNEI. Here the CDR3 reads CASLRAALAAYNEQFF. CDR3 sequence (DNA): TGTGCCAGCCTACGTGCGGCCCTAGCGGCCTACAATGAGCAGTTCTTC.

This rearrangement joins TRBV9 to TRBJ1-1, with TRBD1 as a possible D gene (6 bases). The CDR3 sequence is 15 residues long. Germline V gives CDR1 SGDLS, CDR2 YYNGEE. The germline V and J ends were trimmed by 3 bases and 5 bases, with 17 bases remaining between them. The CDR3 sequence: CASSARGGLVTEAFF. Written as DNA, the CDR3 is TGTGCCAGCAGCGCCCGCGGGGGGCTGGTTACTGAAGCTTTCTTT.

The CDR3 region is CASSQVAEVSNQPQHF. CDR3 DNA: TGCGCCAGCAGCCAAGTAGCAGAAGTTAGCAATCAGCCCCAGCATTTT. This chain links TRBV4-3 with TRBJ1-5; D gene unclear. The CDR3 consists of 16 residues. CDR1 and CDR2 from the germline V gene are LGHNA and YSLEER. Trimming stripped 1 base from V and 0 bases from J, with 10 bases between.

This chain uses TRBV19 with TRBJ1-2; a possible D gene is TRBD1 (6 bases). Trimming cost V 1 base and J 4 bases, with 13 bases left between them. CDR1 LNHDA and CDR2 SQIVND come from the germline V gene (reference sequence). The CDR3 is 15 amino acids. CDR3 residues: CASSIATGISYGYTF. DNA of the CDR3: TGTGCCAGTAGTATAGCCACAGGGATTTCCTATGGCTACACCTTC.

The genes are TRBV30 and TRBJ1-1, with D possibly matching TRBD1 (5 bases). The germline gives CDR1 GTSNPN, CDR2 SVGIG (reference sequence). The CDR3 runs 14 residues. Trimming removed 3 bases from V and 1 base from J, with 12 bases in between. The CDR3 loop reads CAWSQGLGNTEAFF. The CDR3, as DNA: TGTGCCTGGAGCCAGGGCCTAGGGAACACTGAAGCTTTCTTT.

V gene TRBV5-4 combines with J gene TRBJ1-1; 7 nucleotides match TRBD1. V lost 5 bases to trimming and J lost 0 bases; unmatched junction nucleotides: 10. The CDR3 loop spans 16 amino acids. Germline lookup yields CDR1 SGHNT and CDR2 YYREEE (reference sequence). Here the CDR3 reads CASRPIQGTLNTEAFF. DNA for the CDR3: TGTGCCAGCAGGCCGATACAGGGGACCCTGAACACTGAAGCTTTCTTT.

The chain couples TRBV5-6 to TRBJ1-3, with a possible D match to TRBD1 (6 bases). Germline values: CDR1 SGHDT, CDR2 YYEEEE. CDR3 length: 15 residues. V lost 2 bases, J lost 0 bases, and 9 bases lay in between. The CDR3 DNA sequence: TGTGCCAGCAGCTTTAGGGACAACTCTGGAAACACCATATATTTT. Translation: CASSFRDNSGNTIYF. Together with reference TRBV5-6 and TRBJ1-3, the CDR3 gives the full variable domain: DAGVTQSPTHLIKTRGQQVTLRCSPKSGHDTVSWYQQALGQGPQFIFQYYEEEERQRGNFPDRFSGHQFPNYSSELNVNALLLGDSALYLCASSFRDNSGNTIYFGEGSWLTVV.

The chain combines TRBV4-3 with TRBJ2-2; tentatively, D is TRBD2 (6 bases). Germline CDR1 reads LGHNA; CDR2 reads YSLEER. The V end was cut by 0 bases, the J end by 1 base, with 9 bases between. This CDR3 contains 16 residues. CDR3 in amino acids: CASSQDRRGNTGELFF. CDR3 bases: TGCGCCAGCAGCCAAGATCGGAGGGGGAACACCGGGGAGCTGTTTTTT.

The V call is TRBV6-6, the J call TRBJ2-3; TRBD1 matches 10 bases. From germline, CDR1 is MNHNY and CDR2 SVGAGI (reference sequence). V was clipped by 4 bases and J by 5 bases; unmatched bases: 9. CDR3 size: 16 residues. As DNA, the CDR3 is TGTGCCAGCAGTTCACGGGGACAGGGGACTAGAGATACGCAGTATTTT. Its protein product is CASSSRGQGTRDTQYF.

The rearrangement joins TRBV6-5 to TRBJ2-3; possible D gene TRBD2, 6 bases. Between the trimmed V and J ends, which lost 3 bases and 1 base, there was a span of 11 bases. The V gene's germline CDR1 is MNHEY and CDR2 SVGAGI. The CDR3 is 15 amino acids. CDR3 amino acids: CASSYILAGTDTQYF. The CDR3 DNA follows: TGTGCCAGCAGTTATATTTTAGCGGGCACAGATACGCAGTATTTT.

The chain recombines TRBV5-1 with TRBJ1-3; no reliable D call. V dropped 1 base and J dropped 1 base, with 15 bases sitting between them. Per germline, CDR1 SGHRS and CDR2 YFSETQ. This CDR3 region has 17 residues. Here the CDR3 reads CASSLIAGEASGNTIYF. The CDR3 bases are TGCGCCAGCAGCTTGATCGCGGGAGAGGCTTCTGGAAACACCATATATTTT. Complete variable domain (other parts from reference TRBV5-1 and TRBJ1-3): KAGVTQTPRYLIKTRGQQVTLSCSPISGHRSVSWYQQTPGQGLQFLFEYFSETQRNKGNFPGRFSGRQFSNSRSEMNVSTLELGDSALYLCASSLIAGEASGNTIYFGEGSWLTVV.

The rearrangement uses TRBV2 and TRBJ2-7, with TRBD1 matching 9 bases. V trimming: 6 bases; J trimming: 4 bases; junction bases outside the gene matches: 16. CDR1 and CDR2 from the germline V gene are SNHLY and FYNNEI. CDR3 size: 17 residues. CDR3 amino acids: CASRILRGGQGKYEQYF. As DNA, the CDR3 is TGTGCCAGCAGGATCCTAAGGGGGGGACAGGGCAAATACGAGCAGTACTTC.

V and J are TRBV30 and TRBJ2-5, with 10 bases aligning to TRBD2. CDR3 size: 15 residues. With 4 bases clipped from V and 5 bases from J, the junction kept 10 bases outside the gene matches. CDR1 is GTSNPN, CDR2 SVGIG, per germline (reference sequence). The DNA for the CDR3 is TGTGCCTGGACCCAGACCGGGACTAGCGCGGAGACCCAGTACTTC. Residues: CAWTQTGTSAETQYF.